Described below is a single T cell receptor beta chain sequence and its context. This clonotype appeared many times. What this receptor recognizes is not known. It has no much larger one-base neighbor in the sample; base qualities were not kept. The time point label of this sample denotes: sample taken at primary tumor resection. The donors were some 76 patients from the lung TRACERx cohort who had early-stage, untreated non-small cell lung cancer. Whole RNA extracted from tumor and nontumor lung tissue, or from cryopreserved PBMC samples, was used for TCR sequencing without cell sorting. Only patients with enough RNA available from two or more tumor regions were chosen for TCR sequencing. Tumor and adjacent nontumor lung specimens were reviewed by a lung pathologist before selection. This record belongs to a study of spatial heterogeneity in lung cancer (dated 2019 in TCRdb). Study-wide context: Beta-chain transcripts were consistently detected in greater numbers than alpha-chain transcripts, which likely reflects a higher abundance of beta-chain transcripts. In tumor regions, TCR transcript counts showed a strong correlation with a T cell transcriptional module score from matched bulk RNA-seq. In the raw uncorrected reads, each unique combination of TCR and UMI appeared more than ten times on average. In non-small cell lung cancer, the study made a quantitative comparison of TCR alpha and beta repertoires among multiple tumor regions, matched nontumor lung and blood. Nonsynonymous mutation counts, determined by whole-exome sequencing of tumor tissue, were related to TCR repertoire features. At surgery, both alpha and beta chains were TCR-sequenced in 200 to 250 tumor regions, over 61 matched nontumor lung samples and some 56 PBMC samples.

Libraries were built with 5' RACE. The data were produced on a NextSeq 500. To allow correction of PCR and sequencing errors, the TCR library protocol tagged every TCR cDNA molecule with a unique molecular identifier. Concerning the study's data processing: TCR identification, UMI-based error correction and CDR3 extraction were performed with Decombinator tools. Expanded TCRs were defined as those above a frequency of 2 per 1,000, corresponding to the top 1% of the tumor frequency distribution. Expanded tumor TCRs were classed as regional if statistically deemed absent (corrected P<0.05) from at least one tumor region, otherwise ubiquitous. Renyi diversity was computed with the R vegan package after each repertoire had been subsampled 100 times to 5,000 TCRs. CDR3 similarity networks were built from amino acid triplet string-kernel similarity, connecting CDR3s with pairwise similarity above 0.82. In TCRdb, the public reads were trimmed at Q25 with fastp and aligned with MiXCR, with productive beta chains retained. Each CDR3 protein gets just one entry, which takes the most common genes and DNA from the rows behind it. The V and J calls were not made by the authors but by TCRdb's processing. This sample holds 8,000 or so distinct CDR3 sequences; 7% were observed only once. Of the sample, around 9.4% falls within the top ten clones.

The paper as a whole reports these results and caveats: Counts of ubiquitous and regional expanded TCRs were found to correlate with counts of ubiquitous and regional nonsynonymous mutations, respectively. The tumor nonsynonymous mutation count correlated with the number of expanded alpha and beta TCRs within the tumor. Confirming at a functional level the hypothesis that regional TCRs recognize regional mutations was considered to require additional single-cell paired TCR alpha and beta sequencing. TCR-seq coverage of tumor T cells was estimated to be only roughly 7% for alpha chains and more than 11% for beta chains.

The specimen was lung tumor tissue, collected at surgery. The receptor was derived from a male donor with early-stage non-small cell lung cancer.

The nucleotide sequence reads TGTGCCAGCAGCACTAGACGGGCGAACACCGGGGAGCTGTTTTTT. Its protein reads: CASSTRRANTGELFF. Recombination linked TRBV7-9 to TRBJ2-2; the D segment could be TRBD2, given 5 matching bases. Via the germline V gene (reference sequence), CDR1 is SEHNR and CDR2 FQNEAQ. Deletion took 5 bases off V and 0 bases off J, with a span of 10 bases between the germline ends. Counted from cysteine to phenylalanine, this CDR3 has 15 amino acids. Only the CDR3 DNA is retained, 45 bases long and in frame from the first base.